Sequencing of this TCR beta chain was carried out in a study of vaccination and CD4 T cells after COVID-19. As for the study in general: The convalescents comprised six males and four females, two of them Hispanic. Stimulation used overlapping spike peptides from SARS-CoV-2, HCoV-NL63, HCoV-OC43 and HCoV-229E.

Sequenced with the Oncomine TCR Beta short-read assay was DNA taken from cultured CD4+ T cells. TCRdb processed the PCR reads anew with MiXCR; each CDR3 protein has one entry. This repertoire shows over 10,000 distinct CDR3 sequences, 41% found once; its top ten account for roughly 10%. Treatment described: approximately 11-day PBMC culture with coronavirus spike peptide pools or control peptides (ViraFEST assay). On this clonotype: The antigen is not known.

General study points: In median terms, SARS-CoV-2-reactive clonotypes went from about 20 to 38, a nonsignificant rise. Within the convalescent patients, spike mono-reactivity was found in 304 of 307 vaccine-specific clones.

Germline V lookup: CDR1 SNHLY, CDR2 FYNNEI. The V end was cut by 4 bases, the J end by 1 base, with 4 bases between. The CDR3 length is 12 residues. This specimen consisted of CD4+ T cells from blood, cultured in vitro, obtained after SARS-CoV-2 vaccination. The chain carries TRBV2 and TRBJ2-5; D remains unclear. The origin of this receptor is a human donor who had recovered from COVID-19. CDR3: CASSVGQETQYF. DNA of the CDR3: TGTGCCAGCAGTGTGGGCCAAGAGACCCAGTACTTC.